These 20 T cell receptor beta chains came from one sample sequenced in a study of regulatory T cells in long-lasting Graves disease. Time point in this sample: newly diagnosed GD, antithyroid drugs for less than 3 months. PBMC RNA served as the TCR library source. Arm-PCR with iRepertoire HTBI primers amplified the CDR3 regions for these TCR beta libraries. TCRdb re-analysed the multiplex PCR reads in MiXCR, keeping a single row per CDR3 protein. The profile shows approximately 480,000 distinct CDR3 sequences, around 15% of them singletons. Separately, the same data were catalogued under a study of T cells in Graves' hyperthyroidism and ophthalmopathy.

The material sequenced was peripheral blood mononuclear cells (PBMCs), taken at new diagnosis, from a patient treated with antithyroid drugs. These TCRs come from a middle-aged man with Graves disease.

This clonotype has at least ten counts. The rearrangement joins TRBV2 to TRBJ2-7; D gene uncertain. V was pared by 6 bases and J by 3 bases, with 9 bases between. There are 12 residues in the CDR3. The germline CDR1 and CDR2 sequences are SNHLY and FYNNEI. Here the CDR3 reads CASRGTIYEQYF. CDR3 DNA: TGTGCCAGCAGGGGAACCATCTACGAGCAGTACTTC.

This clonotype has at least ten counts. The rearrangement uses TRBV27 and TRBJ2-2; D not resolved. V lost 6 bases and J lost 5, with 13 bases in between. Germline V gene sequence: CDR1 MNHEY, CDR2 SMNVEV (reference sequence). The CDR3 is 14 residues long. CDR3: CASSSLGSTGELFF. The CDR3 DNA follows: TGTGCCAGCAGCTCTCTGGGGTCGACCGGGGAGCTGTTTTTT.

The chain couples TRBV6-5 to TRBJ2-6; possible D gene TRBD2, 5 bases. CDR3 length equals 15 residues. Germline V gene sequence: CDR1 MNHEY, CDR2 SVGAGI. V lost 4 bases and J 0 bases, leaving 7 bases between the germline ends. CDR3 region: CASSSGDSGANVLTF. The DNA of the CDR3 is TGTGCCAGCAGTTCCGGGGACTCTGGGGCCAACGTCCTGACTTTC.

In this sample, this clonotype turned up a few times. The V and J genes are TRBV29-1 and TRBJ2-3; 11 bases match TRBD2. There are 18 residues in the CDR3. J gave up 0 bases and V 8 bases, and 16 bases lay outside the gene matches. Per the germline V gene, CDR1 is SQVTM and CDR2 is ANQGSEA. The chain's CDR3 is CSPRAPTSGMLSTDTQYF. The CDR3 DNA reads TGCAGCCCCCGGGCCCCGACTAGCGGGATGCTAAGCACAGATACGCAGTATTTT.

This clonotype appeared many times. The V and J genes are TRBV28 and TRBJ2-7; D gene ambiguous. From germline, CDR1 is MDHEN and CDR2 SYDVKM. The CDR3 has 13 residues. The V end lost 3 bases, the J end lost 5 bases, and 11 bases lay between the germline ends. The CDR3, as DNA: TGTGCCAGCAGTTTCGGCAGGTCGCACGAGCAGTACTTC. Translating gives CASSFGRSHEQYF.

This clonotype was found many times. This chain joins TRBV7-2 and TRBJ2-5, with 11 bases fitting TRBD1. This CDR3 region has 15 residues. V was pared by 4 bases and J by 4 bases, with 5 bases of the junction left unmatched. Germline values: CDR1 SGHTA, CDR2 FQGNSA. The CDR3 here is CASSSDRGRLETQYF. CDR3 sequence (DNA): TGTGCCAGCAGCTCGGACAGGGGGCGTTTAGAGACCCAGTACTTC. Using reference TRBV7-2 and TRBJ2-5 for the parts outside the CDR3, the full variable domain is GAGVSQSPSNKVTEKGKDVELRCDPISGHTALYWYRQSLGQGLEFLIYFQGNSAPDKSGLPSDRFSAERTGGSVSTLTIQRTQQEDSAVYLCASSSDRGRLETQYFGPGTRLLVL.

This clonotype was recorded at least ten times. The J gene is TRBJ1-1, the V gene TRBV3-1; 7 positions match TRBD1. The germline V gene has CDR1 LGHDT and CDR2 YNNKEL (reference sequence). CDR3 size: 14 residues. V lost 4 bases and J lost 6; bases outside the gene matches: 8. The DNA of the CDR3 is TGTGCCAGCAGCCCCCGACAGGGCGGCGCTGAAGCTTTCTTT. Protein product: CASSPRQGGAEAFF.

This clonotype has ten or more counts. The V call is TRBV6-2 or TRBV6-3, the J call TRBJ2-2; 8 nucleotides agree with TRBD1. The CDR3 consists of 15 residues. J gave up 3 bases and V 6 bases, and 6 bases lay outside the gene matches. CDR1 and CDR2 (germline): MNHEY, SVGEGT. CDR3 protein: CASRFDRGDTGELFF. In DNA, the CDR3 is TGTGCCAGCAGATTCGACAGGGGAGACACCGGGGAGCTGTTTTTT.

CDR3: CASSSPGTGHNEQFF. CDR3 DNA sequence: TGTGCCAGCAGTTCGCCCGGGACAGGGCACAATGAGCAGTTCTTC. This chain connects TRBV28 to TRBJ2-1, with TRBD1 matching over 9 bases. CDR3 length: 15 amino acids. The junction had 6 bases not matched to a gene; V was cut back by 4 bases and J by 5 bases. Germline V gene lookup returns CDR1 MDHEN and CDR2 SYDVKM.

This clonotype was seen ten or more times. V and J are TRBV28 and TRBJ2-7, with TRBD2 matching 10 bases. Germline CDR1 reads MDHEN; CDR2 reads SYDVKM. The CDR3 extends over 14 amino acids. The V gene end was trimmed by 5 bases and the J gene end by 7 bases; junction bases not matched to a gene: 8. The CDR3: CASSPSGRAGEQYF. The CDR3 bases are TGTGCCAGCAGTCCCAGCGGGAGGGCCGGTGAGCAGTACTTC.

With respect to this clonotype: A clone one base away is much larger, so this may be a read error. The CDR3: CASSGTSGRNEQFF. DNA of the CDR3: TGCGCCAGCAGCGGGACTAGCGGGAGGAATGAGCAGTTCTTC. The gene calls are TRBV5-1 and TRBJ2-1, with TRBD2 identical over 15 bases. Germline values: CDR1 SGHRS, CDR2 YFSETQ. J was trimmed by 7 bases and V by 4 bases; bases with no gene match: 0. The CDR3 is 14 residues long.

V gene TRBV7-9 combines with J gene TRBJ2-1, with D unclear. V lost 4 bases and J lost 6, with 19 bases in between. The CDR3 extends over 16 amino acids. CDR1 and CDR2 from the germline V gene are SEHNR and FQNEAQ (reference sequence). The CDR3 nucleotides read TGTGCCAGCAGCTACCAAAGAAGGGTCTCTGGCAATGAGCAGTTCTTC. Protein: CASSYQRRVSGNEQFF.

The rearrangement links TRBV7-8 to TRBJ1-6; possible D gene TRBD1, 5 bases. This CDR3 contains 15 residues. V shed 2 bases and J shed 5 bases, with 10 bases lying between them. Germline V gene data show CDR1 as SGHVS and CDR2 as FQNEAQ. CDR3 DNA: TGTGCCAGCAGCTTAACACGGGACCATAATTCACCCCTCCACTTT. As protein: CASSLTRDHNSPLHF. Drawing the rest from reference TRBV7-8 and TRBJ1-6, the complete variable domain is GAGVSQSPRYKVAKRGQDVALRCDPISGHVSLFWYQQALGQGPEFLTYFQNEAQLDKSGLPSDRFFAERPEGSVSTLKIQRTQQEDSAVYLCASSLTRDHNSPLHFGNGTRLTVT.

This clonotype occurred many times. The genes are TRBV6-1 and TRBJ2-5; 14 bases agree with TRBD2. The V segment lost 6 bases and the J segment 5 bases; nucleotides outside the gene matches: 8. The length of the CDR3 is 16 residues. Looked up from germline, CDR1 is MNHNS and CDR2 is SASEGT. The CDR3 DNA is TGTGCCAGCAGCCACGGACTAGCGGGAGGCGAGGAGACCCAGTACTTC. It specifies CASSHGLAGGEETQYF.

This clonotype was seen at least ten times. The J gene is TRBJ2-5, the V gene TRBV18; 9 bases are a match to TRBD1. Germline assignment: CDR1 KGHSH and CDR2 LQKENI. The ends lost 0 bases at V and 2 bases at J; junction bases unmatched: 4. The CDR3 runs to 16 residues. The CDR3 bases are TGTGCCAGCTCACCACCACGGGACAGGGAACAAGAGACCCAGTACTTC. Its translation is CASSPPRDREQETQYF.

This clonotype has only a few counts. The chain couples TRBV18 to TRBJ2-7; D might be TRBD2 (6 bases). CDR3 length: 16 amino acids. CDR1 is KGHSH, CDR2 LQKENI, per germline. The V and J ends lost 6 bases and 2 bases respectively, with 20 bases between them. The CDR3 sequence: CASSATRGTAPYEQYF. The CDR3 coding sequence is TGTGCCAGCTCGGCTACTCGGGGGACGGCACCCTACGAGCAGTACTTC.

This clonotype was seen a handful of times. The V gene is TRBV10-2, the J gene TRBJ1-5; 10 bases agree with TRBD1. The length of the CDR3 is 14 residues. The J segment lost 7 bases and the V segment lost 6 bases, leaving 6 bases of the junction unmatched. Germline lookup yields CDR1 WSHSY and CDR2 SAAADI. CDR3 DNA sequence: TGCGCCAGCAGCCGGACAGGGGGTCGGCAGCCCCAGCATTTT. Translation gives CASSRTGGRQPQHF.

This rearrangement joins TRBV29-1 to TRBJ1-2; D remains ambiguous. CDR1 and CDR2 (germline): SQVTM, ANQGSEA. The V end lost 0 bases, the J end lost 4 bases, and 9 bases lay between the germline ends. This CDR3 spans 13 amino acids. This CDR3 is CSVEDRGTYGYTF. CDR3 DNA: TGCAGCGTTGAAGATCGCGGCACCTATGGCTACACCTTC. Together with reference TRBV29-1 and TRBJ1-2, the CDR3 gives the full variable domain: SAVISQKPSRDICQRGTSLTIQCQVDSQVTMMFWYRQQPGQSLTLIATANQGSEATYESGFVIDKFPISRPNLTFSTLTVSNMSPEDSSIYLCSVEDRGTYGYTFGSGTRLTVV.

This clonotype appeared a few times. J is TRBJ2-1 and V is TRBV27; 9 positions match TRBD2. With 4 bases clipped from V and 3 bases from J, the junction kept 7 bases outside the gene matches. CDR3 length: 16 amino acids. Germline V gene sequence: CDR1 MNHEY, CDR2 SMNVEV (reference sequence). CDR3 protein: CASSSALAGFYNEQFF. The CDR3 region has the DNA TGTGCCAGCAGTTCGGCACTAGCGGGCTTCTACAATGAGCAGTTCTTC.

This clonotype was detected ten times or more. The chain joins TRBV24-1 to TRBJ2-5, with D perhaps TRBD2 (6 bases). Per the germline V gene, CDR1 is KGHDR and CDR2 is SFDVKD. The CDR3 is made up of 15 amino acids. V was clipped by 4 bases and J by 0 bases, with 11 bases between them. The CDR3 loop is CATSDPGSHQETQYF. For the CDR3, the DNA is TGTGCCACCAGTGACCCCGGGAGCCACCAAGAGACCCAGTACTTC.